Shown below are 20 T cell receptor beta chains from a single sample sequenced in a study of persistence of HIV-infected CD4 T cells. Their antigens remain unidentified. This nonspecific control used anti-CD3/anti-CD28 bead stimulation of CD4+ T cells. Responding CD4+ T cells were sorted by upregulation of both CD40 ligand and CD69. This was the immunoSEQ version 4 assay in survey mode. Clones were sequenced by immunoSEQ multiplex PCR, and TCRdb holds only the in-frame ones, with some missing. This sample has around 40,000 clones; around 90% occur once, and the top ten carry 0.47%. This specimen consisted of CD4+ T cells sorted from PBMCs after approximately 19-hour stimulation, obtained from a patient who received antiretroviral therapy. These receptors originate from an adult woman with HIV who was CMV-seropositive.

The rearrangement joins TRBV5-4 to TRBJ2-3, with no clear D. There are 14 residues in the CDR3. The V gene lost 2 bases and the J gene lost 2 bases, with 9 bases spanning the gap. CDR1 and CDR2 from the germline V gene are SGHNT and YYREEE (reference sequence). The CDR3 protein is CASSFRLNTDTQYF. The CDR3, as DNA: TGTGCCAGCAGCTTCCGACTGAACACAGATACGCAGTATTTT.

The table lists this clone with a few counts. The chain employs TRBV3-1 (or the pseudogene TRBV3-2) and TRBJ1-1, with unresolved D. Germline-derived CDR1 and CDR2 are LGHDT and YNNKEL (reference sequence). V lost 0 bases and J lost 6, with 11 bases in between. The CDR3 spans 14 residues. CDR3 sequence reads: CASSQEIRRSEAFF. The CDR3 nucleotides read TGTGCCAGCAGCCAAGAAATTCGCCGCTCTGAAGCTTTCTTT.

This rearrangement joins TRBV24-1 to TRBJ1-1, with 7 bases lining up with TRBD1. Germline loops: CDR1 KGHDR, CDR2 SFDVKD. J was trimmed by 6 bases and V by 4 bases; bases with no gene match: 4. The CDR3 contains 13 residues. The CDR3 nucleotides read TGTGCCACCAGTGACCCGGGACAGCCTGAAGCTTTCTTT. Encoded protein: CATSDPGQPEAFF.

The CDR3, as DNA: TGTGCCAGCAAAAAGGAGAGCTATGGCTACACCTTC. Translation gives CASKKESYGYTF. This chain connects TRBV2 to TRBJ1-2, with no clear D. The germline V gene encodes CDR1 SNHLY and CDR2 FYNNEI. The CDR3 totals 12 residues. The V and J ends lost 7 bases and 4 bases respectively, with 10 bases between them.

This clone was picked up a small number of times. The rearrangement joins TRBV6-1 to TRBJ2-3, with 8 bases identical to TRBD2. Germline trimming cut 3 bases from V and 2 bases from J; bases unmatched to any gene: 7. CDR1 is MNHNS and CDR2 is SASEGT in the germline V gene. CDR3 length: 16 amino acids. As DNA, the CDR3 is TGTGCCAGCAGTGACCCAGCGGGGGCCTTCACAGATACGCAGTATTTT. It specifies CASSDPAGAFTDTQYF.

The J gene is TRBJ2-2, the V gene TRBV30; 7 nucleotides agree with TRBD1. The CDR3 is made up of 12 amino acids. The V gene end was trimmed by 6 bases and the J gene end by 7 bases; junction bases not matched to a gene: 5. Germline-derived CDR1 and CDR2 are GTSNPN and SVGIG (reference sequence). CDR3: CACKQGNGELFF. CDR3 coding DNA: TGTGCCTGTAAACAGGGGAACGGGGAGCTGTTTTTT.

The V and J genes are TRBV28 and TRBJ2-7, with a weak D call TRBD1 (5 bases). The CDR3 runs 13 residues. V gave up 7 bases and J gave up 6 bases, with 16 bases separating them. Per germline, CDR1 MDHEN and CDR2 SYDVKM. The CDR3 loop is CASTPPGQSEQYV. The CDR3 coding sequence is TGTGCCAGCACCCCACCAGGGCAATCCGAGCAGTACGTC.

V is TRBV24-1 and J is TRBJ2-5; TRBD1 matches 11 bases. The CDR3 is 14 residues long. Germline values: CDR1 KGHDR, CDR2 SFDVKD. V shed 8 bases, J shed 4 bases, and the junction held 5 bases outside the gene matches. The CDR3 bases are TGTGCCACCATGGGACAGGGGGGCGGAGAGACCCAGTACTTC. Protein product: CATMGQGGGETQYF.

A note on this clone: The same CDR3 can be traced to other DNA sequences in this sample. The chain is built from TRBV5-1 and TRBJ1-5; no definite D call. This CDR3 has 15 residues. V lost 3 bases, J lost 1 base, and 11 bases lay in between. In germline, CDR1 is SGHRS, CDR2 YFSETQ. CDR3 loop: CASSWSGGSNQPQHF. The CDR3 region has the DNA TGCGCCAGCAGCTGGAGCGGTGGGAGCAATCAGCCCCAGCATTTT.

The chain recombines TRBV6-5 with TRBJ1-2, with 7 bases fitting TRBD1. The V gene's germline CDR1 is MNHEY and CDR2 SVGAGI. The CDR3 covers 14 residues. The ends lost 6 bases at V and 4 bases at J; junction bases unmatched: 8. CDR3 residues: CASSHLEGAYGYTF. CDR3 nucleotide sequence: TGTGCCAGCAGCCACCTCGAGGGGGCCTATGGCTACACCTTC.

This clone was detected a few times. V is TRBV4-1 and J is TRBJ1-5; D call uncertain. The V end was cut by 5 bases, the J end by 0 bases, with 11 bases between. From germline, CDR1 is MGHRA and CDR2 YSYEKL. CDR3 length: 15 amino acids. The CDR3 here is CASSTALNSNQPQHF. The CDR3 coding sequence is TGCGCCAGCAGCACCGCTCTTAATAGCAATCAGCCCCAGCATTTT.

The chain uses TRBV18 and TRBJ2-1, with TRBD1 matching 10 bases. This CDR3 has 15 amino acids. The germline V gene has CDR1 KGHSH and CDR2 LQKENI. Trimming at V came to 5 bases and at J to 2 bases, leaving 3 bases not matched to a gene. The CDR3 is CASSAGTGAYNEQFF. As DNA, the CDR3 is TGTGCCAGCTCAGCCGGGACAGGGGCCTACAATGAGCAGTTCTTC.

The chain employs TRBV24-1 and TRBJ1-5; a weak D match, TRBD1 (5 bases). The CDR3 loop spans 15 amino acids. The ends were cut back, 5 bases at V and 4 bases at J, with 14 bases in the middle. From germline, CDR1 is KGHDR and CDR2 SFDVKD. CDR3 coding DNA: TGTGCCACCAGTGGCGGGGCAGGACGAAATCAGCCCCAGCATTTT. Its translation is CATSGGAGRNQPQHF.

The chain uses TRBV5-1 and TRBJ2-2; D gene uncertain. The CDR3 is 13 amino acids. Trimming shortened V by 4 bases and J by 7 bases, and 11 bases separated the two germline ends. Germline CDR1 SGHRS, CDR2 YFSETQ. Here the CDR3 DNA reads TGCGCCAGCAGCCTCGACGGGTTCGGGGAGCTGTTTTTT. Its protein product is CASSLDGFGELFF.

This rearrangement joins TRBV20-1 to TRBJ2-1; 9 bases agree with TRBD1. The CDR3 totals 15 residues. Germline loops: CDR1 DFQATT, CDR2 SNEGSKA (reference sequence). The J segment lost 3 bases and the V segment lost 3 bases, leaving 6 bases of the junction unmatched. The CDR3 sequence is CSASGQGSFYNEQFF. CDR3 nucleotide sequence: TGCAGTGCTAGTGGACAGGGGAGTTTCTACAATGAGCAGTTCTTC.

The J gene is TRBJ2-5, the V gene TRBV6-1, with a weak D call TRBD2 (6 bases). There are 15 residues in the CDR3. With 3 bases removed from V and 6 bases from J, the gap between germline ends came to 17 bases. The germline gives CDR1 MNHNS, CDR2 SASEGT. CDR3 residues: CASSDRTPGGKTQYF. DNA of the CDR3: TGTGCCAGCAGTGATAGGACACCCGGCGGGAAGACCCAGTACTTC.

J is TRBJ2-2 and V is TRBV2; 8 positions agree with TRBD1. Germline values: CDR1 SNHLY, CDR2 FYNNEI. This CDR3 has 17 residues. With V trimmed by 0 bases and J by 2 bases, 5 bases remained unmatched. The CDR3 here is CASSEALGQGNTGELFF. The CDR3 nucleotides read TGTGCCAGCAGTGAAGCGCTAGGACAGGGTAACACCGGGGAGCTGTTTTTT.

The V and J genes are TRBV19 and TRBJ2-1; 9 nucleotides agree with TRBD2. There are 15 residues in the CDR3. CDR1 and CDR2 (germline): LNHDA, SQIVND (reference sequence). J was trimmed by 8 bases and V by 0 bases; bases with no gene match: 5. CDR3 sequence (DNA): TGTGCCAGTAGTATAGACGCGGGGGGGCCTTATGAGCAGTTCTTC. As protein: CASSIDAGGPYEQFF.

This chain joins TRBV3-1 (or the pseudogene TRBV3-2) and TRBJ1-3; the match to TRBD1 covers 10 bases. The CDR3 totals 16 residues. CDR1 is LGHDT and CDR2 is YNNKEL in the germline V gene (reference sequence). V lost 4 bases and J lost 3; bases outside the gene matches: 6. For the CDR3, the DNA is TGTGCCAGCAGCCCCTCCGGACAGGGGGGTGGAAACACCATATATTTT. This encodes CASSPSGQGGGNTIYF.

The genes are TRBV5-1 and TRBJ1-5; D is ambiguous. The V end was cut by 1 base, the J end by 3 bases, with 5 bases between. The CDR3 sequence is 13 residues long. CDR1 and CDR2 from the germline V gene are SGHRS and YFSETQ. In DNA form, the CDR3 reads TGCGCCAGCAGCTTGTATGCCAATCAGCCCCAGCATTTT. Protein sequence: CASSLYANQPQHF.